The rows below give T cell receptor beta chains drawn from one sample of a study of molecular identifiers for immune sequencing clone quantification. TCRdb ran MiXCR on the PCR reads and lists one entry per CDR3 protein. Of about half a million distinct CDR3 sequences listed, 20% to 25% were seen once; the top ten hold 0.84%. The sequenced sample was naive CD8+ T cells from blood, with Jurkat cell RNA spiked in. These receptors were taken from a human donor in good health. Some libraries in this study had Jurkat cell RNA spiked in. CDR3s include the opening cysteine and the closing phenylalanine or tryptophan. The order of the fields is clone size, D gene, V gene, J gene, CDR3 length, CDR3 protein, CDR3 DNA. The D gene is left open where the match is weak. A clone size is listed for some rows: how often the clone was seen (once, few, many), or a class if it is expanded.

>-|-|TRBV10-3|TRBJ1-2|15
CAISESAGSYYGYTF
TGTGCCATCAGTGAGTCCGCAGGGTCCTACTATGGCTACACCTTC
>-|TRBD1|TRBV5-1|TRBJ2-3|13
CASKTGRTDTQYF
TGCGCCAGCAAGACAGGGCGGACAGATACGCAGTATTTT
>few|TRBD2|TRBV5-8|TRBJ2-3|17
CASSPTPMGGTADTQYF
TGTGCCAGCAGCCCCACCCCCATGGGAGGGACTGCAGATACGCAGTATTTT
>few|TRBD2|TRBV12-3/TRBV12-4|TRBJ2-1|15
CASSPTSGAWHEQFF
TGTGCCAGCAGCCCGACTAGCGGGGCGTGGCATGAGCAGTTCTTC
>many|-|TRBV12-3/TRBV12-4|TRBJ1-5|15
CASSLSGGGTQPQHF
TGTGCCAGCAGTTTGTCAGGAGGGGGAACTCAGCCCCAGCATTTT
>-|-|TRBV12-3/TRBV12-4|TRBJ1-1|12
CVSSFLGTEAFF
TGTGTCAGCAGTTTTCTCGGCACTGAAGCTTTCTTT
>many|-|TRBV19|TRBJ2-7|12
CATRDGAYEQYF
TGTGCCACCAGGGACGGAGCCTACGAGCAGTACTTC
>-|-|TRBV5-1|TRBJ1-2|13
CACSLAAAYGYTF
TGCGCCTGCAGCTTGGCGGCAGCCTATGGCTACACCTTC
>-|-|TRBV4-3|TRBJ1-2|14
CASSQDWTKGGYTF
TGCGCCAGCAGCCAAGATTGGACCAAAGGAGGCTACACCTTC
>few|-|TRBV7-9|TRBJ2-5|12
CATDGGWETQYF
TGTGCCACCGACGGAGGGTGGGAGACCCAGTACTTC
>-|-|TRBV27|TRBJ1-1|15
CASSPLRDTNTEAFF
TGTGCCAGCAGTCCACTCAGGGATACTAACACTGAAGCTTTCTTT
>many|-|TRBV4-3|TRBJ2-3|16
CASSQESLDPTDTQYF
TGCGCCAGCAGCCAAGAGTCGCTAGATCCAACAGATACGCAGTATTTT
>many|TRBD2|TRBV5-1|TRBJ2-3|16
CASSHPGLDPTDTQYF
TGCGCCAGCAGCCATCCCGGACTAGACCCAACAGATACGCAGTATTTT
>many|-|TRBV5-1|TRBJ2-7|12
CASSWGVDEQYF
TGCGCCAGCAGCTGGGGGGTCGACGAGCAGTACTTC
>-|-|TRBV20-1|TRBJ2-2|15
CSAPAQGLNTGELFF
TGCAGTGCTCCAGCCCAGGGCCTGAACACCGGGGAGCTGTTTTTT
>-|-|TRBV5-6|TRBJ2-1|14
CASSFLTRLNEQFF
TGTGCCAGCAGCTTTTTGACTAGGTTGAATGAGCAGTTCTTC
>many|-|TRBV7-9|TRBJ1-1|14
CASSETPAGTEAFF
TGTGCCAGCAGCGAAACCCCTGCGGGGACTGAAGCTTTCTTT
>few|TRBD1|TRBV4-1|TRBJ1-5|17
CASSFRSGQRDNQPQHF
TGCGCCAGCAGCTTCCGATCGGGACAGAGAGACAATCAGCCCCAGCATTTT
>-|-|TRBV24-1|TRBJ2-1|16
CATSDPKRAGWREQFF
TGTGCCACCAGTGACCCCAAGAGGGCGGGTTGGCGCGAGCAGTTCTTC